Following are 30 T cell receptor beta chains from one sample sequenced in a study of T cells after yellow fever vaccination. MiXCR, run by TCRdb on the 5' RACE reads, gives a single entry per CDR3 protein. The sample records roughly 330,000 distinct CDR3 sequences, about 4% being singletons. The specimen comprised PBMCs, sampled 5 days after the yellow fever booster vaccination. These TCRs come from a man younger than 35 who received the YFV17D yellow fever vaccine.

Ten or more counts support this clonotype. This chain uses TRBV3-1 with TRBJ1-4; TRBD1 is a possible D gene (6 bases). CDR1 LGHDT and CDR2 YNNKEL come from the germline V gene (reference sequence). This CDR3 region has 15 residues. Between the trimmed V and J ends, which lost 4 bases and 6 bases, there was a span of 15 bases. The CDR3 spells CASSPIGTRYEKLFF. The CDR3 DNA sequence: TGTGCCAGCAGCCCAATCGGGACACGCTATGAAAAACTGTTTTTT.

Ten or more counts support this clonotype. V is TRBV15 and J is TRBJ2-7; no firm D call. The ends were cut back, 1 base at V and 2 bases at J, with 9 bases in the middle. Germline lookup yields CDR1 LNHNV and CDR2 YYDKDF (reference sequence). The CDR3 extends over 14 amino acids. The CDR3 loop reads CATSRGRETYEQYV. As DNA, the CDR3 is TGTGCCACCAGCAGAGGAAGGGAAACCTACGAGCAGTACGTC.

This clonotype was picked up many times. The chain links TRBV4-1 to TRBJ1-1; 9 nucleotides line up with TRBD1. J lost 7 bases, V lost 4 bases, and 10 bases had no gene match. The CDR3 has 15 residues. Germline-derived CDR1 and CDR2 are MGHRA and YSYEKL. The CDR3 reads CASSLTETGGGEAFF. For the CDR3, the DNA is TGCGCCAGCAGCCTGACGGAGACAGGGGGGGGTGAAGCTTTCTTT.

This clonotype was counted a few times. The gene calls are TRBV18 and TRBJ1-1; no clear D. Deletions cut 8 bases from V and 1 base from J, with 11 bases between. CDR3 length equals 13 residues. Germline CDR1 is KGHSH and CDR2 is LQKENI. The CDR3 DNA sequence: TGTGCCAGCGATCGGGAGGAGAACACTGAAGCTTTCTTT. Its protein product is CASDREENTEAFF.

The rearrangement links TRBV5-1 to TRBJ2-7; D ambiguous. Germline loops: CDR1 SGHRS, CDR2 YFSETQ. V lost 0 bases, J lost 6 bases, and 10 bases lay in between. This CDR3 is built from 13 residues. CDR3 region: CASSLAVGPEQYF. The DNA for the CDR3 is TGCGCCAGCAGCTTGGCCGTCGGCCCCGAGCAGTACTTC. Full variable domain (missing parts from reference TRBV5-1 and TRBJ2-7): KAGVTQTPRYLIKTRGQQVTLSCSPISGHRSVSWYQQTPGQGLQFLFEYFSETQRNKGNFPGRFSGRQFSNSRSEMNVSTLELGDSALYLCASSLAVGPEQYFGPGTRLTVT.

At least ten counts were recorded for this clonotype. The chain uses TRBV9 and TRBJ2-1; D is perhaps TRBD1 (6 bases). V lost 0 bases and J lost 0, with 13 bases in between. Germline CDR1 reads SGDLS; CDR2 reads YYNGEE. The CDR3 spans 17 residues. CDR3 loop: CASSVGGLLSSYNEQFF. DNA for the CDR3: TGTGCCAGCAGCGTAGGGGGGCTTTTGAGCTCCTACAATGAGCAGTTCTTC.

This clonotype was found many times. The rearrangement links TRBV24-1 to TRBJ2-3; 7 bases map to TRBD2. In germline, CDR1 is KGHDR, CDR2 SFDVKD. The CDR3 contains 17 residues. J was trimmed by 0 bases and V by 4 bases; bases with no gene match: 9. CDR3 coding DNA: TGTGCCACCAGTGACCCGGGGGGACTATCTAGCACAGATACGCAGTATTTT. Its protein is CATSDPGGLSSTDTQYF.

The V call is TRBV5-8, the J call TRBJ1-1; D gene ambiguous. CDR3 length: 14 amino acids. V gave up 2 bases and J gave up 8 bases, with 16 bases separating them. Per the germline V gene, CDR1 is SGHTS and CDR2 is YDEGEE. Written as DNA, the CDR3 is TGTGCCAGCAGCTTTGGTGGAGCCTATAGGGAAGCTTTCTTT. This encodes CASSFGGAYREAFF.

This clonotype was counted between two and nine times. The chain carries TRBV18 and TRBJ2-7, with 7 bases identical to TRBD1. Germline assignment: CDR1 KGHSH and CDR2 LQKENI. Germline trimming cut 5 bases from V and 5 bases from J; bases unmatched to any gene: 9. This CDR3 contains 14 residues. The DNA for the CDR3 is TGTGCCAGCTCAGATCGACAGGGTTCCCACGAGCAGTACGTC. Translated: CASSDRQGSHEQYV.

This clonotype was seen more than once but under ten times. The chain recombines TRBV28 with TRBJ1-2, with D possibly matching TRBD1 (5 bases). The CDR3 extends over 16 amino acids. The germline CDR1 and CDR2 sequences are MDHEN and SYDVKM. Trimming pared 7 bases from V and 2 bases from J, leaving 20 bases between. CDR3 protein: CASTPLGSGTNYGYTF. CDR3 DNA sequence: TGTGCCAGCACCCCCCTGGGATCAGGGACGAACTATGGCTACACCTTC.

This clonotype was seen only a few times. V and J are TRBV5-4 and TRBJ2-3, with 11 bases matching TRBD2. Germline CDR1 reads SGHNT; CDR2 reads YYREEE (reference sequence). The CDR3 runs 13 residues. V dropped 7 bases and J dropped 3; count of bases not matched to a gene: 1. CDR3 in amino acids: CASGTSGTDTQYF. In DNA form, the CDR3 reads TGTGCCAGCGGGACTAGCGGAACAGATACGCAGTATTTT. The variable domain in full, with the rest retrieved from reference TRBV5-4 and TRBJ2-3, is ETGVTQSPTHLIKTRGQQVTLRCSSQSGHNTVSWYQQALGQGPQFIFQYYREEENGRGNFPPRFSGLQFPNYSSELNVNALELDDSALYLCASGTSGTDTQYFGPGTRLTVL.

This clonotype was counted at least ten times. The V gene is TRBV12-3 or TRBV12-4, the J gene TRBJ1-2; no definite D call. Between the trimmed V and J ends, which lost 6 bases and 2 bases, there was a span of 13 bases. The CDR3 totals 14 residues. The CDR3 region has the DNA TGTGCCAGCAGCCGCGGGTTGGTGAACTATGGCTACACCTTC. Translation gives CASSRGLVNYGYTF.

The J gene is TRBJ1-1, the V gene TRBV25-1; no clear D. Germline V gene sequence: CDR1 MGHDK, CDR2 SYGVNS. The CDR3 spans 12 residues. Trimming took 3 bases from V and 6 from J, leaving 8 bases between them. CDR3 nucleotides: TGTGCCAGCAGTGACGGGTCCGCTGAAGCTTTCTTT. Translating gives CASSDGSAEAFF. The full variable domain, completed using reference TRBV25-1 and TRBJ1-1, is EADIYQTPRYLVIGTGKKITLECSQTMGHDKMYWYQQDPGMELHLIHYSYGVNSTEKGDLSSESTVSRIRTEHFPLTLESARPSHTSQYLCASSDGSAEAFFGQGTRLTVV.

This clonotype has a count of ten or more. The chain has TRBV6-6 and TRBJ2-5; no definite D call. The ends were cut back, 0 bases at V and 2 bases at J, with 7 bases in the middle. This CDR3 has 14 residues. Germline CDR1 and CDR2: MNHNY and SVGAGI (reference sequence). CDR3 DNA: TGTGCCAGCAGTTACTCGAGTGGGCAAGAGACCCAGTACTTC. This gives the protein CASSYSSGQETQYF.

By its share, this clonotype is medium-sized. This chain uses TRBV7-2 with TRBJ2-3, with 8 bases lining up with TRBD2. Germline V gene data show CDR1 as SGHTA and CDR2 as FQGNSA. Unmatched junction bases numbered 2, after V lost 3 bases and J lost 3 bases. This CDR3 comprises 14 residues. The CDR3 region has the DNA TGTGCCAGCAGCTTCGTAGCGGGGACAGATACGCAGTATTTT. Amino acids: CASSFVAGTDTQYF.

This clonotype was counted only a few times. This chain joins TRBV18 and TRBJ2-2; D gene unclear. The CDR3 covers 12 residues. Germline V gene data show CDR1 as KGHSH and CDR2 as LQKENI. The V and J ends lost 6 bases and 9 bases respectively, with 11 bases between them. CDR3 coding DNA: TGTGCCAGCTCGCACCGTGGGAGGGAGCTGTTTTTT. This codes for CASSHRGRELFF.

The chain is built from TRBV20-1 and TRBJ1-5; a possible D gene is TRBD1 (6 bases). From germline, CDR1 is DFQATT and CDR2 SNEGSKA (reference sequence). Trimming stripped 6 bases from V and 5 bases from J, with 17 bases between. The CDR3 extends over 14 amino acids. As DNA, the CDR3 is TGCAGTGCCCGGGGGCGGGGGCCGCATCAGCCCCAGCATTTT. This sequence encodes CSARGRGPHQPQHF.

The rearrangement links TRBV6-5 to TRBJ2-1; 12 bases match TRBD2. Germline CDR1 and CDR2: MNHEY and SVGAGI. After removal of 8 bases from V and 2 bases from J, the junction contained 10 bases not matched to a gene. There are 17 residues in the CDR3. For the CDR3, the DNA is TGTGCCAGCCGTGGAGCTAGCGGGGGGGCCGCCTACAATGAGCAGTTCTTC. Amino acid sequence: CASRGASGGAAYNEQFF.

The chain has TRBV3-1 and TRBJ2-3, with TRBD2 matching over 7 bases. CDR1 and CDR2 (germline): LGHDT, YNNKEL (reference sequence). With 1 base clipped from V and 9 bases from J, the junction kept 7 bases outside the gene matches. This CDR3 is built from 14 residues. The CDR3 region is CASSQGSRGGTQYF. The CDR3 bases are TGTGCCAGCAGCCAAGGCTCACGCGGGGGAACGCAGTATTTT.

This chain joins TRBV6-5 and TRBJ1-5; 7 bases fit TRBD1. The CDR3 runs 18 residues. Looked up from germline, CDR1 is MNHEY and CDR2 is SVGAGI. J was trimmed by 5 bases and V by 6 bases; bases with no gene match: 19. The CDR3 DNA reads TGTGCCAGCAGCAAAACCTTGACAGGGCCGCTAATTGATCAGCCCCAGCATTTT. It translates to CASSKTLTGPLIDQPQHF.

This clonotype showed up just a few times. The chain recombines TRBV20-1 with TRBJ1-5, with 10 bases that match TRBD1. Looked up from germline, CDR1 is DFQATT and CDR2 is SNEGSKA (reference sequence). V was pared by 6 bases and J by 3 bases, with 14 bases of the junction left unmatched. This CDR3 has 17 amino acids. The CDR3 sequence is CSALRQGATMFNQPQHF. CDR3 nucleotides: TGCAGTGCCCTAAGACAGGGGGCGACGATGTTCAATCAGCCCCAGCATTTT.

This clonotype was seen at least ten times. The rearrangement uses TRBV7-2 and TRBJ2-5; 7 nucleotides match TRBD1. The CDR3 has 15 amino acids. V was clipped by 0 bases and J by 1 base; unmatched bases: 2. Germline assignment: CDR1 SGHTA and CDR2 FQGNSA. This chain's CDR3 is CASSLAPGGQETQYF. CDR3 nucleotide sequence: TGTGCCAGCAGCTTAGCGCCAGGGGGCCAAGAGACCCAGTACTTC.

This clonotype was seen only a few times. This chain links TRBV20-1 with TRBJ1-2; weak D call: TRBD1 (6 bases). CDR1 and CDR2 from the germline V gene are DFQATT and SNEGSKA (reference sequence). This CDR3 region has 13 residues. The ends were cut back, 2 bases at V and 3 bases at J, with 10 bases in the middle. CDR3 sequence (DNA): TGCAGTGCTAGAAGGGGGGGTTACTATGGCTACACCTTC. Translating it yields CSARRGGYYGYTF.

This clonotype was picked up a small number of times. The rearrangement uses TRBV4-2 and TRBJ2-1, with 8 bases that match TRBD2. V was clipped by 1 base and J by 2 bases; unmatched bases: 4. The CDR3 has 16 residues. The germline CDR1 and CDR2 sequences are LGHNA and YNFKEQ. The CDR3 protein is CASSQALAVPYNEQFF. In nucleotides, the CDR3 is TGTGCCAGCAGCCAAGCACTAGCGGTGCCCTACAATGAGCAGTTCTTC.

The chain is built from TRBV12-3 or TRBV12-4 and TRBJ1-2, with TRBD1 as a possible D gene (5 bases). The V gene lost 5 bases and the J gene lost 8 bases, with 12 bases spanning the gap. The CDR3 is 12 amino acids. The CDR3 spells CASSPGTTGYTF. The CDR3 region has the DNA TGTGCCAGCAGTCCGGGGACCACCGGCTACACCTTC.

In its sample, this clonotype was seen many times. This chain links TRBV12-3 or TRBV12-4 with TRBJ1-2; 9 bases map to TRBD1. V shed 6 bases and J 4 bases; nucleotides not matched to a gene: 6. The CDR3 runs to 14 residues. The CDR3 DNA reads as TGTGCCAGCAGCCCGGACAGGGGAAGCTATGGCTACACCTTC. It specifies CASSPDRGSYGYTF.

This sequence joins TRBV7-9 and TRBJ2-7; tentatively, D is TRBD2 (5 bases). The CDR3 length is 15 residues. V was trimmed by 5 bases and J by 5 bases, leaving 19 bases between them. Germline CDR1 and CDR2: SEHNR and FQNEAQ (reference sequence). The CDR3 reads CASSRTGSWVHEQYF. CDR3 in DNA: TGTGCCAGCAGCCGAACGGGGTCCTGGGTCCACGAGCAGTACTTC.

The V call is TRBV10-3, the J call TRBJ1-2; a possible D gene is TRBD1 (6 bases). The CDR3 runs 18 residues. The germline CDR1 and CDR2 sequences are ENHRY and SYGVKD. Trimming shortened V by 2 bases and J by 2 bases, and 21 bases separated the two germline ends. CDR3 sequence reads: CAISETQTWTDSNYGYTF. Written as DNA, the CDR3 is TGTGCCATCAGTGAGACCCAAACCTGGACAGACTCCAACTATGGCTACACCTTC.

The chain carries TRBV2 and TRBJ2-3; 9 bases map to TRBD1. Per germline, CDR1 SNHLY and CDR2 FYNNEI. Trimming removed 10 bases from V and 5 bases from J; junction bases left unmatched: 7. This CDR3 contains 13 residues. CDR3 sequence: CAIGDRVKDTQYF. CDR3 DNA: TGTGCCATAGGGGACAGGGTTAAAGATACGCAGTATTTT.

A few counts support this clonotype. V usage is TRBV29-1 and J usage is TRBJ1-1; perhaps TRBD1 as D (6 bases). The V gene's germline CDR1 is SQVTM and CDR2 ANQGSEA. The V end was cut by 4 bases, the J end by 0 bases, with 9 bases between. This CDR3 contains 13 residues. The CDR3 sequence is CSVGGQLNTEAFF. The CDR3 DNA reads TGCAGCGTTGGGGGGCAGCTGAACACTGAAGCTTTCTTT.